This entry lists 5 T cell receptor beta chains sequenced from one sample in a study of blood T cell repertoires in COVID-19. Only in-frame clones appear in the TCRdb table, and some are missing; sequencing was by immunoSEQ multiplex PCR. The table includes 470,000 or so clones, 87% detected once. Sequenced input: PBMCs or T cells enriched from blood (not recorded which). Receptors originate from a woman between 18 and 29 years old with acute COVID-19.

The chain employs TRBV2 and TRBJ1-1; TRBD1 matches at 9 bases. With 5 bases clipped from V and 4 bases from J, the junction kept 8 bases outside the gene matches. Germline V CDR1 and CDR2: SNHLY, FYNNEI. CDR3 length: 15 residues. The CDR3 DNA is TGTGCCAGCAGTCGACAGGGGGTCGATAGCACTGAAGCTTTCTTT. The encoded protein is CASSRQGVDSTEAFF.

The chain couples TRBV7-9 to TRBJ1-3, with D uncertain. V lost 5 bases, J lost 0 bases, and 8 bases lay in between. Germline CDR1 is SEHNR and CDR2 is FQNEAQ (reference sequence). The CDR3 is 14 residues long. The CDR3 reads CASSAVSSGNTIYF. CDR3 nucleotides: TGTGCCAGCAGCGCGGTGAGCTCTGGAAACACCATATATTTT.

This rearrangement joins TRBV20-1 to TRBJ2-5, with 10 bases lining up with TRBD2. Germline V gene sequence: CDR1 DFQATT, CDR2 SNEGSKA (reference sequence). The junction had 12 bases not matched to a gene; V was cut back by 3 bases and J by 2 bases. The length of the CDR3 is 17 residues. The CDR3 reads CSASSLAGDLIQETQYF. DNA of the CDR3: TGCAGTGCTAGTAGCCTAGCGGGGGACCTAATACAAGAGACCCAGTACTTC.

CDR3 in DNA: TGCAGTGCTAGTAAACTAGCGGGAGGGGCGTGGGACGAGCAGTACTTC. This gives the protein CSASKLAGGAWDEQYF. The V call is TRBV20-1, the J call TRBJ2-7, with 13 bases identical to TRBD2. CDR3 length: 16 amino acids. The germline V gene encodes CDR1 DFQATT and CDR2 SNEGSKA (reference sequence). V trimming: 3 bases; J trimming: 5 bases; junction bases outside the gene matches: 10.

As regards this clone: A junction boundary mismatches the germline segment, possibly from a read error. The CDR3 region has the DNA TGTGCCAGTTCACCACCTAGTAGCGGGAGGGCCGGCGGTGAGCAGTTCTTC. As protein: CASSPPSSGRAGGEQFF. The V call is TRBV18, the J call TRBJ2-1, with TRBD2 matching over 11 bases. The CDR3 contains 17 residues. CDR1 and CDR2 (germline): KGHSH, LQKENI.